This T cell receptor beta chain was captured by sequencing in a study of blood T cells in healthy people across ages. The use of a sample-barcoded 5' primer and a J-beta primer mix characterized a second PCR of 7 to 11 cycles. Individual samples furnished no less than 2.5 million CDR3-containing paired-end reads apiece. In TCRdb, the 5' RACE reads were re-called with MiXCR into one record per CDR3 protein. The sample has 800,000 or so distinct CDR3 sequences, around 45% seen once. The authors isolated at least 6 million PBMCs per sample. This clonotype was detected only a few times. Antigen specificity is unknown. Whole-study findings and limits: Shifts in expanded clonotypes may have been confounded by donor CMV status, which was unknown.

This CDR3 is built from 13 residues. CDR1 is DFQATT and CDR2 is SNEGSKA in the germline V gene (reference sequence). Trimming removed 7 bases at V and 0 bases at J, with 13 bases between. The clonotype originates from a man at least 80 years old in good health. This chain connects TRBV20-1 to TRBJ2-7, with D possibly TRBD1 on 5 matching bases. Input material: blood. This CDR3 reads CSVEDQGSYEQYF. CDR3 nucleotides: TGCAGTGTCGAGGACCAGGGCTCCTACGAGCAGTACTTC.